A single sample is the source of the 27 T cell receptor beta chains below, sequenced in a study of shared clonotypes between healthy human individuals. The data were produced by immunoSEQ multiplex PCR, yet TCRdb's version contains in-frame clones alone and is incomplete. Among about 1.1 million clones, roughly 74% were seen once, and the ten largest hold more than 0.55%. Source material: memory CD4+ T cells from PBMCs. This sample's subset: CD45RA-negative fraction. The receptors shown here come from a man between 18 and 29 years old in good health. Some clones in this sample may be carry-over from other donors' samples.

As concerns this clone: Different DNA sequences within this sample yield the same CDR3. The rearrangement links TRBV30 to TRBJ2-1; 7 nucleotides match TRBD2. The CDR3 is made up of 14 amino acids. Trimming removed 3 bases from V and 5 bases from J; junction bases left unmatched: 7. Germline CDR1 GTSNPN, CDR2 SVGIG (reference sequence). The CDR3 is CAWRGLAENNEQFF. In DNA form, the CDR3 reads TGTGCCTGGAGAGGGCTAGCGGAAAACAATGAGCAGTTCTTC.

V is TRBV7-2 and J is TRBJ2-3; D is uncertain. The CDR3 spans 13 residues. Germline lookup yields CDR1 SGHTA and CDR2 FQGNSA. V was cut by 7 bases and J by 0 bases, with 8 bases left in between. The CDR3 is CASKMRSTDTQYF. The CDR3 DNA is TGTGCCAGCAAGATGAGAAGCACAGATACGCAGTATTTT.

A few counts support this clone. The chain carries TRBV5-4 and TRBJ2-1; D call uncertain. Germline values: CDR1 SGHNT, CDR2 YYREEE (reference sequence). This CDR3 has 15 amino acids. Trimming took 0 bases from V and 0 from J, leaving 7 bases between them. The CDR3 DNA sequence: TGTGCCAGCAGCTTGGGTCTAGGCTCCTACAATGAGCAGTTCTTC. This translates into CASSLGLGSYNEQFF.

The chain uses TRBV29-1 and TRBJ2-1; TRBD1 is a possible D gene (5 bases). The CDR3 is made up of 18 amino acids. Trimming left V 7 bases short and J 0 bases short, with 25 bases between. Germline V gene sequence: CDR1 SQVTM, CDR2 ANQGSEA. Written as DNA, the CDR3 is TGCAGCGCTAGTCCTATTTATCCAGGGATCGGCTCCTACAATGAGCAGTTCTTC. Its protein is CSASPIYPGIGSYNEQFF.

CDR3 protein: CASNYAGGNTEAFF. As DNA, the CDR3 is TGCGCCAGCAATTATGCAGGGGGTAATACTGAAGCTTTCTTT. The chain recombines TRBV5-1 with TRBJ1-1; 7 bases align to TRBD1. V lost 6 bases to trimming and J lost 5 bases; unmatched junction nucleotides: 10. The V gene's germline CDR1 is SGHRS and CDR2 YFSETQ. CDR3 length equals 14 residues.

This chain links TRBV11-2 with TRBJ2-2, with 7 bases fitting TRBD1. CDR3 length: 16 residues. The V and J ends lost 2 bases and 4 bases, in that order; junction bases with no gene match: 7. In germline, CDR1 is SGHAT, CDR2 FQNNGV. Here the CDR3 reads CASSLRGGLGTGELFF. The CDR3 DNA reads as TGTGCCAGCAGCTTAAGAGGGGGCTTGGGCACCGGGGAGCTGTTTTTT.

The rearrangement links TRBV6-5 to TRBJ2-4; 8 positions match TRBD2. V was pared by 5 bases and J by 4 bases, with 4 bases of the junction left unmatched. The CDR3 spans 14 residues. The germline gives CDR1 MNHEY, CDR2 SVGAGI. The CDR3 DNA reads TGTGCCAGCAGTCTGACTAGCGTAAAAAACATTCAGTACTTC. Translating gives CASSLTSVKNIQYF.

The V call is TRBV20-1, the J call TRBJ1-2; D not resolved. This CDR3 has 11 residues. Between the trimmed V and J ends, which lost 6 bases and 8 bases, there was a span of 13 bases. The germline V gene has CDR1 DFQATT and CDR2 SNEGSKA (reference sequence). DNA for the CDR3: TGCAGTGCCACCGAGCTCCACGGCTACACCTTC. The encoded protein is CSATELHGYTF.

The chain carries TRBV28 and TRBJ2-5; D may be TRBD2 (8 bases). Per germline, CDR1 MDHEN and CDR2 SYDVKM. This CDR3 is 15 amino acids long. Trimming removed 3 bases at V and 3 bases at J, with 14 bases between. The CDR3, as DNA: TGTGCCAGCAGTTTCTCGGGAGGGGGCAAAGAGACCCAGTACTTC. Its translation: CASSFSGGGKETQYF. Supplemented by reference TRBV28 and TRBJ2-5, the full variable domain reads DVKVTQSSRYLVKRTGEKVFLECVQDMDHENMFWYRQDPGLGLRLIYFSYDVKMKEKGDIPEGYSVSREKKERFSLILESASTNQTSMYLCASSFSGGGKETQYFGPGTRLLVL.

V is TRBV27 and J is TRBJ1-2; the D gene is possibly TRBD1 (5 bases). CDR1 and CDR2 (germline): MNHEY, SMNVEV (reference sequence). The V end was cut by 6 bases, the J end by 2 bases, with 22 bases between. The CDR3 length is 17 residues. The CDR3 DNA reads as TGTGCCAGCAGACTTCCTGGGGACGGTCTAGGAAACTATGGCTACACCTTC. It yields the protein CASRLPGDGLGNYGYTF.

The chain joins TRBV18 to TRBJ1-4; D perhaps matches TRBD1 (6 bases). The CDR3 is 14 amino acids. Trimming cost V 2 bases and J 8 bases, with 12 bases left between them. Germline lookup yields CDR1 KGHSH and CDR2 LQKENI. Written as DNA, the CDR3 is TGTGCCAGCTCACCATGGACAGTTGGGGAAAAACTGTTTTTT. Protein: CASSPWTVGEKLFF.

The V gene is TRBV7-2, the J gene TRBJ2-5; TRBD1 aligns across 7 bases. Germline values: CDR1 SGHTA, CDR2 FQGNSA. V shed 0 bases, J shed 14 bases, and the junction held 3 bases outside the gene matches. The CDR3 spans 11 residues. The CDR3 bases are TGTGCCAGCAGCTTAGCGGGACAGATCTACTTC. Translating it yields CASSLAGQIYF.

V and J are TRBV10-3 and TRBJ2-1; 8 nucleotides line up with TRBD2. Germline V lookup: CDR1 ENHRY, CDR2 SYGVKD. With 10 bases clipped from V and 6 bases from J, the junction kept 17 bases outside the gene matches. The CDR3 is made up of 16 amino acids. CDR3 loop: CASRRPREGRGNEQFF. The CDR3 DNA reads TGTGCCAGCCGAAGGCCCCGGGAGGGCCGGGGCAATGAGCAGTTCTTC.

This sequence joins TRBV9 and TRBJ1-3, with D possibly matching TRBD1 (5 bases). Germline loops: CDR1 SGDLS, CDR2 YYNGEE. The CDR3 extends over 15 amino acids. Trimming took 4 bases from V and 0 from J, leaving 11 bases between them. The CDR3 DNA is TGTGCCAGCAGCATCGGGACGGCCTCTGGAAACACCATATATTTT. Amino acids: CASSIGTASGNTIYF. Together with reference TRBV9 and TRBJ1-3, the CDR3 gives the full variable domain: DSGVTQTPKHLITATGQRVTLRCSPRSGDLSVYWYQQSLDQGLQFLIQYYNGEERAKGNILERFSAQQFPDLHSELNLSSLELGDSALYFCASSIGTASGNTIYFGEGSWLTVV.

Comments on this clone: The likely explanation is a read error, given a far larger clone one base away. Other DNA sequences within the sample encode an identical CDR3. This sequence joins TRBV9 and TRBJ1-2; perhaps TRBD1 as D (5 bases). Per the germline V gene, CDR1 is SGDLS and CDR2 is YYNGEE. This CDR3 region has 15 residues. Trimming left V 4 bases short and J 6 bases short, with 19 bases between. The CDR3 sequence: CASSPTGTGRNGYTF. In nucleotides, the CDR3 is TGTGCCAGCAGCCCAACCGGGACGGGGAGGAATGGCTACACCTTC.

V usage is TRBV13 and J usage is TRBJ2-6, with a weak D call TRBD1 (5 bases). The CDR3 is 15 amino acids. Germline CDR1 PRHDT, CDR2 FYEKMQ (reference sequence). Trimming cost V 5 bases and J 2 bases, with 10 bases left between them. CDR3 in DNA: TGTGCCAGCAGCGTGCGACAGACTGGGGCCAACGTCCTGACTTTC. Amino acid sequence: CASSVRQTGANVLTF.

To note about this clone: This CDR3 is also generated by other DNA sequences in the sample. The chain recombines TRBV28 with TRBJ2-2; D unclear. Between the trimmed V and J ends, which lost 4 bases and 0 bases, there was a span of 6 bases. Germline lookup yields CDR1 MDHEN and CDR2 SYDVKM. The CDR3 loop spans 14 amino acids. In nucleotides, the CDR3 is TGTGCCAGCAGTTCCCCCGCGAACACCGGGGAGCTGTTTTTT. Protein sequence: CASSSPANTGELFF.

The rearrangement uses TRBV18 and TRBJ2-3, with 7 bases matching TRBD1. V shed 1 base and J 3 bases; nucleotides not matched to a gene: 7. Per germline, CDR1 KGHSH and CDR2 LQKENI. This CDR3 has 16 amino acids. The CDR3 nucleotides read TGTGCCAGCTCACCACTAGCAGGGGGTATGACAGATACGCAGTATTTT. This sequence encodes CASSPLAGGMTDTQYF.

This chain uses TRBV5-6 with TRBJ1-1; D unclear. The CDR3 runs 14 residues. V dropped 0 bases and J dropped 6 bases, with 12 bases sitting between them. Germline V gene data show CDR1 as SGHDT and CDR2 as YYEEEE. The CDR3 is CASSLAFRLPEAFF. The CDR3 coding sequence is TGTGCCAGCAGCTTGGCTTTCAGGCTCCCTGAAGCTTTCTTT.

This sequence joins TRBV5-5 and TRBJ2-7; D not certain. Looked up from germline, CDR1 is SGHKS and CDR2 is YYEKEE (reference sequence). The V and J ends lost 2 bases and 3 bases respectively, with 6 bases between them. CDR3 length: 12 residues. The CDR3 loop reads CASSLSGYEQYF. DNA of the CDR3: TGTGCCAGCAGCTTATCCGGCTACGAGCAGTACTTC.

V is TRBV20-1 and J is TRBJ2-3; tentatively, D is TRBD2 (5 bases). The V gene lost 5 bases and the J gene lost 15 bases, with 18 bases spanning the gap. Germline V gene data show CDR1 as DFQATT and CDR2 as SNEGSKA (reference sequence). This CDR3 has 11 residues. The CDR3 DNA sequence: TGCAGTGCTCCTGCCCGGGGTGGCAGATATTTT. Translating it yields CSAPARGGRYF.

This CDR3 reads CASRDQGAVYEKLFF. The CDR3 nucleotides are TGTGCCAGTAGGGACCAGGGGGCAGTTTATGAAAAACTGTTTTTT. The gene calls are TRBV19 and TRBJ1-4, with 8 bases fitting TRBD1. Trimming cost V 6 bases and J 6 bases; bases outside gene matches: 9. The CDR3 runs to 15 residues. Germline loops: CDR1 LNHDA, CDR2 SQIVND (reference sequence).

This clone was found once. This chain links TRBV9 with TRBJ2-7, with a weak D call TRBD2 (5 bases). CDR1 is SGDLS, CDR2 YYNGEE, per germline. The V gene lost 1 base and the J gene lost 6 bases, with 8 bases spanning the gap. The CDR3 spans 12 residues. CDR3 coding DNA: TGTGCCAGCAGCGTACAGGCGGGCGAGCAGTACTTC. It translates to CASSVQAGEQYF.

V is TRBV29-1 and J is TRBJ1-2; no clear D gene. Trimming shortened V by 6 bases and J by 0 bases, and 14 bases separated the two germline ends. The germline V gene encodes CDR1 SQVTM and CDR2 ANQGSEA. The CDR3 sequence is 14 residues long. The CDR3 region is CSVLTRTTNYGYTF. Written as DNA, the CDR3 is TGCAGCGTCTTAACTAGAACGACTAACTATGGCTACACCTTC.

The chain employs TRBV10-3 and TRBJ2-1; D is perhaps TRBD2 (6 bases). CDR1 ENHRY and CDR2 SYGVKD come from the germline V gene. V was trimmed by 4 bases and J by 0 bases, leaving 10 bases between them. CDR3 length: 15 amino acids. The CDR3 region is CAISGSSVSYNEQFF. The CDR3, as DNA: TGTGCCATCAGTGGCTCTAGCGTCTCCTACAATGAGCAGTTCTTC.

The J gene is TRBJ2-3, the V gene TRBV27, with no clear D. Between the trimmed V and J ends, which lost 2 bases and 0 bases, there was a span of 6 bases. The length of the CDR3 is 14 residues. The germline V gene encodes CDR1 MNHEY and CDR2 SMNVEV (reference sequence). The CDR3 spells CASSLPQSTDTQYF. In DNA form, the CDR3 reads TGTGCCAGCAGTTTACCCCAGAGCACAGATACGCAGTATTTT.

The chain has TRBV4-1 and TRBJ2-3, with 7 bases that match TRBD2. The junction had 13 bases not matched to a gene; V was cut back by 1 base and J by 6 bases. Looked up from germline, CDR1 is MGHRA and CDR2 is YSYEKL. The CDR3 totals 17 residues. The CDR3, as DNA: TGCGCCAGCAGCCAAGGAATTACTAGCGTGGCGGGGGATACGCAGTATTTT. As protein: CASSQGITSVAGDTQYF.